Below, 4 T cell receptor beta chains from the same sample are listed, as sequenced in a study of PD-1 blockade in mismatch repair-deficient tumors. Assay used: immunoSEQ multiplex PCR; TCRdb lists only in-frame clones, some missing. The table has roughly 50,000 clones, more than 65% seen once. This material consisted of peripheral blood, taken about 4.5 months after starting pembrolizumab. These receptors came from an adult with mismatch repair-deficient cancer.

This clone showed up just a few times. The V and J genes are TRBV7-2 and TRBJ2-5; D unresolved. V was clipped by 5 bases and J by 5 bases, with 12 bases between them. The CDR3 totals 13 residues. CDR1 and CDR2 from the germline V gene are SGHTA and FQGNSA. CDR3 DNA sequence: TGTGCCAGCAGCCGCGAAGGGCGGGAGACCCAGTACTTC. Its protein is CASSREGRETQYF. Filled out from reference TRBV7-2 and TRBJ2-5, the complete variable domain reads GAGVSQSPSNKVTEKGKDVELRCDPISGHTALYWYRQSLGQGLEFLIYFQGNSAPDKSGLPSDRFSAERTGGSVSTLTIQRTQQEDSAVYLCASSREGRETQYFGPGTRLLVL.

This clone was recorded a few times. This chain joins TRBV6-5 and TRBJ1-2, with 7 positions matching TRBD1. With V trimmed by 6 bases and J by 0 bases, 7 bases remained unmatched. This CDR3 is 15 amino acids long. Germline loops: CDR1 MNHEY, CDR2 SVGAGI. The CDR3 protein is CASRPGQATNYGYTF. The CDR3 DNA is TGTGCCAGCAGACCCGGACAGGCCACTAACTATGGCTACACCTTC.

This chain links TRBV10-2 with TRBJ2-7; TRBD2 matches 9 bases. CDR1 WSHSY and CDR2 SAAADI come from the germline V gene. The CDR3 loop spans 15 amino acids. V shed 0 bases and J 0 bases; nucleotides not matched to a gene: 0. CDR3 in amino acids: CASSESSGSSYEQYF. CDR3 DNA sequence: TGCGCCAGCAGTGAGTCTAGCGGGAGCTCCTACGAGCAGTACTTC.

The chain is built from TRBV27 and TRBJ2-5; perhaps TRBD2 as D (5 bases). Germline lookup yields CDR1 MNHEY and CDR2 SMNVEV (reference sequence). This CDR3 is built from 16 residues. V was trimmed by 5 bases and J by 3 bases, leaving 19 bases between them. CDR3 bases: TGTGCCAGCAGTCTGGACTTAGCCAGACGAAAAGAGACCCAGTACTTC. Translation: CASSLDLARRKETQYF.